The source of this TCR beta chain is a study of cytomegalovirus exposure and HLA in healthy donors. Study overall: Around 78 million unique TCR sequences came from HLA-typed donors in an early release. General observations from the study: Analysis performed later found more than 15,000 TCR beta sequences associated with HLA alleles at 0.05 false discovery rate. Exclusion applied to some V segments, including TRBV6-2 and TRBV6-3, as they were indistinguishable.

Of note for this clone: The antigen is undetermined.

The PCR had 60 Vbeta and 13 Jbeta primers. Repertoires were generated with immunoSEQ multiplex PCR, while TCRdb's copy carries only in-frame clones and drops some. The sample includes around 160,000 clones, around 68% seen only once; the top ten take about 1.3%. V dropped 0 bases and J dropped 7; count of bases not matched to a gene: 5. CDR3 length: 14 residues. CDR1 and CDR2 from the germline V gene are SGHNT and YYREEE (reference sequence). In nominal health when sampled, donors likely had unrecorded immune exposures nonetheless. The chain recombines TRBV5-4 with TRBJ2-7; 9 bases are a match to TRBD1. The TCR was taken from a man over 45 in good health and CMV-seronegative. The sequencing input was PBMCs. The CDR3 DNA sequence: TGTGCCAGCAGCTTGGGACAGGGGGTAGGTGAGCAGTACTTC. Translated: CASSLGQGVGEQYF.